This T cell receptor beta chain was obtained from a study of CD8 T cells in ankylosing spondylitis. Trimming stripped 2 bases from V and 4 bases from J, with 6 bases between. Germline V gene sequence: CDR1 ENHRY, CDR2 SYGVKD. This CDR3 region has 12 residues. Molecular-barcoded quantitative 5'-RACE produced these TCR beta libraries. TCRdb analysed the 5' RACE reads with MiXCR anew, one entry per CDR3 protein. The sample records about 360,000 distinct CDR3 sequences, approximately 14% being singletons. The chain uses TRBV10-3 and TRBJ2-7; D is tentatively TRBD1 or TRBD2 (5 bases each). What was sequenced was blood, either unsorted or a sorted T cell fraction (not recorded which). This receptor was obtained from a male donor with ankylosing spondylitis or in good health (not recorded which). CDR3 in DNA: TGTGCCATCAGTGAGGAGGGGTACGAGCAGTACTTC. Translated: CAISEEGYEQYF.